This T cell receptor (beta chain) was recovered during a study of response to subunit inactivated influenza vaccine. One entry per CDR3 protein results from TCRdb running MiXCR on the RT-PCR reads. The table includes around 200,000 distinct CDR3 sequences, about 12% detected once. The CDR3 extends over 14 amino acids. Trimming left V 1 base short and J 0 bases short, with 6 bases between. The germline V gene encodes CDR1 SEHNR and CDR2 FQNEAQ (reference sequence). This sample also appeared in a second study, on T cells expressing NK-cell markers. That report notes: For TCR beta, cDNA was produced by 5'RACE template switching with UMIs. Sequenced donors, eight in total, included seven who were HCMV-seropositive and one who was seronegative. The authors restricted sorting to alpha-beta TCR T cells with an anti-gamma-delta TCR antibody in several experiments.

This material consisted of CD8+ T cells sorted from PBMCs, taken 11 to 12 days after vaccination. The rearrangement uses TRBV7-9 and TRBJ1-2; D is unresolved. The source is a man aged 45-65 years who received an inactivated influenza vaccine. The CDR3 region is CASSLGYANYGYTF. DNA for the CDR3: TGTGCCAGCAGCTTAGGATACGCTAACTATGGCTACACCTTC.